What follows describes a single T cell receptor beta chain. This specimen comes from a study of blood T cell repertoires in COVID-19. Study details: Researchers got acute and convalescent COVID-19 samples from the United States, Italy and Spain.

V was pared by 2 bases and J by 1 base, with 7 bases of the junction left unmatched. CDR1 and CDR2 (germline): SEHNR, FQNEAQ (reference sequence). This CDR3 region has 16 residues. Clones were sequenced by immunoSEQ multiplex PCR, and TCRdb holds only the in-frame ones, with some missing. The table has 120,000 to 150,000 clones, about 86% seen once. What was sequenced was peripheral blood. This TCR came from a woman aged 55-70 years with acute or convalescent COVID-19. This chain links TRBV7-9 with TRBJ2-7; 8 bases agree with TRBD2. The CDR3 DNA is TGTGCCAGCAGCTTATCGCTAGGCGGGGGGTCCTACGAGCAGTACTTC. Translated, it gives CASSLSLGGGSYEQYF.